This T cell receptor (beta chain) derives from a study of prognosis after radiotherapy for stage I lung cancer. Two-round multiplex PCR amplified TCR beta CDR3 from genomic DNA. It was primers specific to each TRBV and TRBJ gene that first-round PCR used. TCRdb redid the calling of the multiplex PCR reads with MiXCR, one entry per CDR3 protein. The sample consists of about 35,000 distinct CDR3 sequences, 30% to 35% of them appearing once. Germline CDR1 reads MNHEY; CDR2 reads SVGEGT. CDR3 size: 15 residues. V lost 6 bases and J lost 10; bases outside the gene matches: 15. Only a few counts were recorded for this clonotype. This may come from a read error, since a much larger clone is one base off. As the CDR3 is not closed by the conserved phenylalanine or tryptophan, this likely results from a read error.

The clonotype originates from a donor older than 45 with non-small cell lung cancer. The chain uses TRBV6-2 or TRBV6-3 and TRBJ1-5; 7 bases align to TRBD1. The source was PBMCs, collected before or after stereotactic body radiation therapy (not recorded which). The CDR3 DNA is TGTGCCAGCAGGAACTATGGGACAGAGATAGGCCCCCAGCATTCT. Translating it yields CASRNYGTEIGPQHS.